The 21 T cell receptor beta chains below all came from one sample that was sequenced in a study of blood T cell repertoires in COVID-19. Sequenced by immunoSEQ multiplex PCR; TCRdb stores in-frame clones only, minus some. This table has approximately 50,000 clones, roughly 77% appearing once. The sample consisted of peripheral blood. Receptor source: a man aged 60 to 75 with COVID-19, enrolled during active disease.

This chain connects TRBV5-1 to TRBJ1-1; 11 bases map to TRBD1. Germline lookup yields CDR1 SGHRS and CDR2 YFSETQ. With 4 bases clipped from V and 0 bases from J, the junction kept 8 bases outside the gene matches. The CDR3 is made up of 17 amino acids. The CDR3: CASSPGTGGFVNTEAFF. For the CDR3, the DNA is TGCGCCAGCAGCCCGGGGACAGGGGGTTTCGTGAACACTGAAGCTTTCTTT.

V is TRBV5-5 and J is TRBJ1-2; 8 nucleotides line up with TRBD1. Germline CDR1 is SGHKS and CDR2 is YYEKEE (reference sequence). The junction had 7 bases not matched to a gene; V was cut back by 2 bases and J by 4 bases. The CDR3 covers 15 residues. CDR3 sequence reads: CASSFKQGGIYGYTF. CDR3 bases: TGTGCCAGCAGCTTTAAACAGGGGGGGATCTATGGCTACACCTTC.

V gene TRBV5-8 combines with J gene TRBJ1-1, with 8 bases aligning to TRBD1. Germline assignment: CDR1 SGHTS and CDR2 YDEGEE. The CDR3 runs to 10 residues. V was pared by 7 bases and J by 11 bases, with 4 bases of the junction left unmatched. The CDR3 DNA sequence: TGTGCCAGCGCGAACAGGGGGGCTTTCTTT. Its translation: CASANRGAFF.

This chain links TRBV11-2 with TRBJ1-1; a weak D match, TRBD1 (6 bases). There are 14 residues in the CDR3. Between the trimmed V and J ends, which lost 4 bases and 9 bases, there was a span of 18 bases. Germline V gene sequence: CDR1 SGHAT, CDR2 FQNNGV. The CDR3 reads CASSSENGQSKAFF. The CDR3, as DNA: TGTGCCAGCAGCTCTGAGAACGGACAGTCGAAAGCTTTCTTT.

The rearrangement links TRBV2 to TRBJ2-7, with 10 bases matching TRBD1. Trimming took 3 bases from V and 5 from J; bases not matched to a gene: 7. Germline loops: CDR1 SNHLY, CDR2 FYNNEI. The CDR3 length is 15 residues. CDR3 protein: CASSDVGQGNNEQYF. CDR3 nucleotides: TGTGCCAGCAGTGATGTGGGACAGGGGAATAACGAGCAGTACTTC. Full variable domain (missing parts from reference TRBV2 and TRBJ2-7): EPEVTQTPSHQVTQMGQEVILRCVPISNHLYFYWYRQILGQKVEFLVSFYNNEISEKSEIFDDQFSVERPDGSNFTLKIRSTKLEDSAMYFCASSDVGQGNNEQYFGPGTRLTVT.

The gene calls are TRBV7-9 and TRBJ1-2; no clear D. CDR3 length: 17 residues. V was trimmed by 5 bases and J by 2 bases, leaving 21 bases between them. Germline values: CDR1 SEHNR, CDR2 FQNEAQ (reference sequence). In nucleotides, the CDR3 is TGTGCCAGCAGCCACCCCATAACAGATAACCTCAACTATGGCTACACCTTC. Amino acids: CASSHPITDNLNYGYTF.

Here the CDR3 reads CASSSTGYGYTF. As DNA, the CDR3 is TGTGCCAGCAGCTCGACAGGGTATGGCTACACCTTC. The chain carries TRBV7-2 and TRBJ1-2; 7 nucleotides match TRBD1. After removal of 4 bases from V and 5 bases from J, the junction contained 1 base not matched to a gene. The germline V gene encodes CDR1 SGHTA and CDR2 FQGNSA. This CDR3 is 12 amino acids long. Full variable domain (missing parts from reference TRBV7-2 and TRBJ1-2): GAGVSQSPSNKVTEKGKDVELRCDPISGHTALYWYRQSLGQGLEFLIYFQGNSAPDKSGLPSDRFSAERTGGSVSTLTIQRTQQEDSAVYLCASSSTGYGYTFGSGTRLTVV.

The V gene is TRBV5-4, the J gene TRBJ2-2, with D possibly TRBD2 on 5 matching bases. The germline V gene encodes CDR1 SGHNT and CDR2 YYREEE (reference sequence). V dropped 4 bases and J dropped 4 bases, with 17 bases sitting between them. CDR3 length: 16 residues. CDR3 coding DNA: TGTGCCAGCAGCCCGACACCGGGGAATCCCACCGGGGAGCTGTTTTTT. This encodes CASSPTPGNPTGELFF.

V gene TRBV5-1 combines with J gene TRBJ2-5, with 8 bases fitting TRBD2. The CDR3 runs to 13 residues. Germline lookup yields CDR1 SGHRS and CDR2 YFSETQ. The junction had 3 bases not matched to a gene; V was cut back by 3 bases and J by 5 bases. CDR3 DNA: TGCGCCAGCAGCTGGGGACTAGGGGAGACCCAGTACTTC. Translating it yields CASSWGLGETQYF. Filled out from reference TRBV5-1 and TRBJ2-5, the complete variable domain reads KAGVTQTPRYLIKTRGQQVTLSCSPISGHRSVSWYQQTPGQGLQFLFEYFSETQRNKGNFPGRFSGRQFSNSRSEMNVSTLELGDSALYLCASSWGLGETQYFGPGTRLLVL.

The J gene is TRBJ2-7, the V gene TRBV5-4; D is ambiguous. CDR3 size: 14 residues. Germline V gene data show CDR1 as SGHNT and CDR2 as YYREEE (reference sequence). The ends were cut back, 0 bases at V and 0 bases at J, with 7 bases in the middle. The CDR3 spells CASSLARNSYEQYF. The CDR3 coding sequence is TGTGCCAGCAGCTTGGCCAGAAACTCCTACGAGCAGTACTTC.

The chain has TRBV5-1 and TRBJ2-1, with 7 bases aligning to TRBD1. The CDR3 runs to 14 residues. Trimming at V came to 0 bases and at J to 4 bases, leaving 1 base not matched to a gene. CDR1 and CDR2 from the germline V gene are SGHRS and YFSETQ. CDR3 nucleotides: TGCGCCAGCAGCTTGGAGGGGGCTTACAATGAGCAGTTCTTC. Protein sequence: CASSLEGAYNEQFF.

V usage is TRBV6-5 and J usage is TRBJ1-3; D is ambiguous. Germline V CDR1 and CDR2: MNHEY, SVGAGI. The CDR3 totals 12 residues. V was cut by 8 bases and J by 0 bases, with 5 bases left in between. The CDR3 sequence: CASLSSGNTIYF. Written as DNA, the CDR3 is TGTGCCAGCCTCAGCTCTGGAAACACCATATATTTT.

V gene TRBV5-1 combines with J gene TRBJ1-3, with D unresolved. The CDR3 has 15 residues. Trimming took off 0 bases at V and 4 bases at J, with 11 bases between the two ends. Germline V gene lookup returns CDR1 SGHRS and CDR2 YFSETQ. For the CDR3, the DNA is TGCGCCAGCAGCTTGGGAGGCAGATCCGGAAACACCATATATTTT. This sequence encodes CASSLGGRSGNTIYF.

This clone has more than one count but fewer than ten. This chain uses TRBV4-1 with TRBJ1-4, with 7 bases that match TRBD1. The germline CDR1 and CDR2 sequences are MGHRA and YSYEKL. There are 14 residues in the CDR3. With 4 bases clipped from V and 8 bases from J, the junction kept 7 bases outside the gene matches. The CDR3 sequence is CASSLMTGWEKLFF. CDR3 in DNA: TGCGCCAGCAGCCTAATGACAGGGTGGGAAAAACTGTTTTTT.

This chain uses TRBV7-3 with TRBJ2-6; a weak D match, TRBD2 (5 bases). CDR3 size: 14 residues. CDR1 is SGHTA and CDR2 is FQGTGA in the germline V gene. The V end was cut by 8 bases, the J end by 4 bases, with 12 bases between. The CDR3 region is CASQLGSGANVLTF. In DNA, the CDR3 is TGTGCCAGCCAACTGGGGAGCGGGGCCAACGTCCTGACTTTC.

The rearrangement links TRBV29-1 to TRBJ2-4; D possibly corresponds to TRBD1 (5 bases). The V and J ends lost 2 bases and 8 bases respectively, with 13 bases between them. The V gene's germline CDR1 is SQVTM and CDR2 ANQGSEA. The CDR3 extends over 13 amino acids. This chain's CDR3 is CSVETGWSDIQYF. Here the CDR3 DNA reads TGCAGCGTTGAAACAGGATGGTCGGACATTCAGTACTTC.

The genes are TRBV6-4 and TRBJ1-2; unclear D gene. The CDR3 consists of 15 residues. V was shortened by 4 bases and J by 5 bases, with 17 bases between the two germline ends. Germline V CDR1 and CDR2: MRHNA, SNTAGT. The CDR3 loop reads CASSARPGEPYGYTF. Written as DNA, the CDR3 is TGTGCCAGCAGTGCTAGGCCTGGGGAGCCGTATGGCTACACCTTC.

This clone was observed once. V is TRBV5-1 and J is TRBJ2-1; TRBD2 aligns across 8 bases. The junction had 10 bases not matched to a gene; V was cut back by 6 bases and J by 5 bases. This CDR3 is built from 15 residues. Germline lookup yields CDR1 SGHRS and CDR2 YFSETQ. The CDR3 coding sequence is TGCGCCAGCACCCTCCTTGCGGGGGGAAACAATGAGCAGTTCTTC. It is translated as CASTLLAGGNNEQFF.

This chain connects TRBV5-1 to TRBJ2-7; 7 bases are shared with TRBD1. V dropped 2 bases and J dropped 2; count of bases not matched to a gene: 4. Germline CDR1 and CDR2: SGHRS and YFSETQ. This CDR3 has 14 amino acids. CDR3 sequence reads: CASSLQGFPYEQYF. For the CDR3, the DNA is TGCGCCAGCAGCTTACAGGGGTTCCCCTACGAGCAGTACTTC.

This chain joins TRBV3-1 (or the pseudogene TRBV3-2) and TRBJ2-3; TRBD1 aligns across 9 bases. Germline V gives CDR1 LGHDT, CDR2 YNNKEL (reference sequence). Trimming took 4 bases from V and 3 from J; bases not matched to a gene: 11. The CDR3 consists of 17 residues. The chain's CDR3 is CASSPRGTGKRTDTQYF. CDR3 sequence (DNA): TGTGCCAGCAGCCCTCGAGGGACAGGGAAGAGAACAGATACGCAGTATTTT.

This CDR3 is CASSQGDSLYNEQFF. DNA for the CDR3: TGTGCCAGTAGTCAAGGGGACAGTCTATACAATGAGCAGTTCTTC. V is TRBV19 and J is TRBJ2-1; 7 bases agree with TRBD1. The junction had 8 bases not matched to a gene; V was cut back by 5 bases and J by 4 bases. The CDR3 is 15 residues long. From germline, CDR1 is LNHDA and CDR2 SQIVND (reference sequence). Variable domain in full (rest from reference TRBV19 and TRBJ2-1): DGGITQSPKYLFRKEGQNVTLSCEQNLNHDAMYWYRQDPGQGLRLIYYSQIVNDFQKGDIAEGYSVSREKKESFPLTVTSAQKNPTAFYLCASSQGDSLYNEQFFGPGTRLTVL.